The entry below describes one T cell receptor beta chain. Libraries were prepared by immunoSEQ multiplex PCR; TCRdb keeps only in-frame clonotypes and omits some of them. The sample gives some 30,000 clones, 75% to 85% of which show up once; 8% to 9% is in the top ten. The sample is drawn from a study of somatic mutations in cytotoxic T cells in rheumatoid arthritis. Study context: Patients had approximately 31 ml EDTA blood drawn right after diagnosis, before any treatment.

Germline CDR1 MNHEY, CDR2 SMNVEV (reference sequence). The CDR3 is made up of 12 amino acids. J gave up 11 bases and V 5 bases, and 5 bases lay outside the gene matches. The sequence was collected from an adult with rheumatoid arthritis. The chain links TRBV27 to TRBJ2-3; TRBD2 agrees at 9 bases. Sequencing was performed on CD8+ T cells sorted from blood. The CDR3 protein is CASSRGLAEQYF. The CDR3 DNA reads TGTGCCAGCAGTAGGGGACTAGCAGAGCAGTATTTT.